This T cell receptor beta chain was obtained from a study of radiotherapy plus CTLA-4 blockade in lung cancer. Whole-study findings and limits: Subsequent to radiotherapy plus ipilimumab, tumor-derived TCR clones underwent expansion in blood.

Clones were read by immunoSEQ multiplex PCR, and TCRdb kept only the in-frame ones, dropping some. The sample records tens of thousands of clones, approximately 80% being singletons. From germline, CDR1 is SEHNR and CDR2 FQNEAQ (reference sequence). Losses at the gene ends were 1 base for V and 6 bases for J; bases not matched to a gene: 9. The CDR3 length is 17 residues. Concerning this clone: Its matching antigen is unknown.

This chain joins TRBV7-9 and TRBJ2-1; 10 nucleotides match TRBD2. The receptor's source is a human donor with non-small cell lung cancer that progressed on radiotherapy plus ipilimumab. The sample consisted of peripheral blood, taken from a patient treated with radiotherapy plus ipilimumab. CDR3 loop: CASSLVRSGGAINEQFF. The CDR3, as DNA: TGTGCCAGCAGCTTAGTAAGGAGCGGGGGGGCTATCAATGAGCAGTTCTTC.